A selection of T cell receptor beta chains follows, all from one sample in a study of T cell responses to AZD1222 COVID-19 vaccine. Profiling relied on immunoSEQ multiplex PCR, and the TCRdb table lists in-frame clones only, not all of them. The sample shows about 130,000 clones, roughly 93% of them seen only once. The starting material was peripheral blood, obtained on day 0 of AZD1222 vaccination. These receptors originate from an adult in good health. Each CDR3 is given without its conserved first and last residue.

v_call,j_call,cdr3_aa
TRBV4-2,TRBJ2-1,ASSQAGYYNEQF
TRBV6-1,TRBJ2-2,ASSARWTFPNTGELF
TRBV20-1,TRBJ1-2,SARGPTGYT
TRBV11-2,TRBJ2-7,ASSLAAGVSSYEQY
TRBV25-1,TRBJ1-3,ASSELVSGNTIY
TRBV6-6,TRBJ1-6,ASSTQGNSPLH
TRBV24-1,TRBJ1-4,ATSDSGTGWSNEKLF
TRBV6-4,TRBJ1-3,ASSDPGVYCPSGNTIY
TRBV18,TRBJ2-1,ASSPLKARTYDNEQF
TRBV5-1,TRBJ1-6,ASSLSMSSYNSPLH
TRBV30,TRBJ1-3,AWGQGVTGNTIY
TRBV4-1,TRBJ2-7,ASSLTEAREIWYEQY
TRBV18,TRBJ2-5,ASSHGRSRQETQY
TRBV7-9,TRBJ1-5,ASSPEGPINQPQH
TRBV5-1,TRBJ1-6,ASSLDVGSYNSPLH
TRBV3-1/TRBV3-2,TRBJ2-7,ASSQDGLAGAFYEQY
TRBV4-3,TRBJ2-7,ASSQGLAGASYEQY
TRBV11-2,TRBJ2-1,ASSLGPGQLL
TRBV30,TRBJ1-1,AWEGLNTEAF
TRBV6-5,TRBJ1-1,ASKDPGARHTEAF
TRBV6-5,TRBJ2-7,ASSPHGGPAHEQY
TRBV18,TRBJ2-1,ASSPRAGVRDEQF
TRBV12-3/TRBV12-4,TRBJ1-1,ASSIGGGSEAF
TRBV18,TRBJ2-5,ASSLLQDRQETQY
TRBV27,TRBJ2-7,ASSFAGYWTNTYEQY
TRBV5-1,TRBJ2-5,ASSRDSGKETQY
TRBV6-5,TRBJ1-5,ASLEQGVPGQPQH
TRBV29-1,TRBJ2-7,SVSPPPSYEQY
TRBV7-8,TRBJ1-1,ASSLDMGVTEAF
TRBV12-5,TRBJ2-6,ASGSLSGQSGANVLT
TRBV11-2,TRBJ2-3,ASSQGLLFTDTQY
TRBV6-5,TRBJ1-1,ASSYSARLNTEAF
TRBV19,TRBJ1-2,ASSMIWTTGGQIGGYT
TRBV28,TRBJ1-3,ASSQGTGTSGNTIY
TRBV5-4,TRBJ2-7,ASSSELAGPYEQY
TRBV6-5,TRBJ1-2,ASSSPLDRGDGYT
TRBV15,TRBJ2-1,ATSRDMASGRGKQF
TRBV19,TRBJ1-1,ASSKPTSLRTTEAF
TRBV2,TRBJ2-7,ASSPYYEQY
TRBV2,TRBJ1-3,ASSPVDRAGNTIY
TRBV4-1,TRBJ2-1,ASSQERLAGGTKSYNEQF
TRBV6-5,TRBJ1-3,ASTPILGDTIY
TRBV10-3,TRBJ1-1,AISESVGAGINTEAF
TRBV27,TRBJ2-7,ASSLSPRTGSSWHEQY
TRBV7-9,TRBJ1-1,ASSYTVFSMNTEAF
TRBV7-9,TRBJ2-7,ASSLQGYEQY
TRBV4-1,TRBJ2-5,ASSQDVTGGVQRETQY
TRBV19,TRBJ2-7,ASRLGAEGNYEQY
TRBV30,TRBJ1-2,AWTGQGVGYGYT
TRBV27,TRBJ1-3,ASSLSRGNTIY
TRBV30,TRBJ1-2,AWSTTGQFYGYT